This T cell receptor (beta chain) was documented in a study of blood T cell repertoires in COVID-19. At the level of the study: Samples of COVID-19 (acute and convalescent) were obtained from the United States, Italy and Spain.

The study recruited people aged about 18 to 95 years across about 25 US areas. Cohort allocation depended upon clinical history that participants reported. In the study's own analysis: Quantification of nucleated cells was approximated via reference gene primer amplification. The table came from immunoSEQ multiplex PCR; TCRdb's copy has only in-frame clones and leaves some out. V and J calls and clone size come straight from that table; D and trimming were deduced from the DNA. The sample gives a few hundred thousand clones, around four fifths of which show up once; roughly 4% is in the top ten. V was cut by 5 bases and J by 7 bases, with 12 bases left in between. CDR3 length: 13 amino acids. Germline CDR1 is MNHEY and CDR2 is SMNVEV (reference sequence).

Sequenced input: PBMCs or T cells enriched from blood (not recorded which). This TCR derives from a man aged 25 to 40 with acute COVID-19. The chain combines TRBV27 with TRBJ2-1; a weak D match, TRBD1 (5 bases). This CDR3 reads CASSRTPWNEQFF. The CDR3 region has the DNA TGTGCCAGCAGTCGGACACCTTGGAATGAGCAGTTCTTC.